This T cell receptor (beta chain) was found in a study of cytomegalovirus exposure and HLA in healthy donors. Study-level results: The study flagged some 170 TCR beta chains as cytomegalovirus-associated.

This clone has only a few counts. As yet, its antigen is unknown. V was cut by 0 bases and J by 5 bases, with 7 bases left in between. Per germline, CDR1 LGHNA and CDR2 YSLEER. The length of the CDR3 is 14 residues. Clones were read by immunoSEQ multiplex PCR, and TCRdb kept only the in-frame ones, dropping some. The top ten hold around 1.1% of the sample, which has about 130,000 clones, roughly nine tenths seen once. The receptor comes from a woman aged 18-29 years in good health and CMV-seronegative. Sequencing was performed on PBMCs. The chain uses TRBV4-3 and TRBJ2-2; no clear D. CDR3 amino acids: CASSQDSRTGELFF. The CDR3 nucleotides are TGCGCCAGCAGCCAAGATTCCAGAACCGGGGAGCTGTTTTTT.